The 27 T cell receptor beta chains below were found in one sample sequenced in a study of T cells in Graves' hyperthyroidism and ophthalmopathy. RNA transcripts yielded amplified TCR beta CDR3 regions. An initial round of RT-PCR targeting the TCR CDR3 relied on the HTBI primer set. TCRdb re-analysed the multiplex PCR reads in MiXCR, keeping a single row per CDR3 protein. The data hold roughly 660,000 distinct CDR3 sequences, with around 16% observed a single time. Specimen: blood. The receptors originated from a man aged 50 to 60 with Graves' hyperthyroidism.

This clonotype occurred many times. The chain is built from TRBV7-2 and TRBJ2-5; 9 bases fit TRBD1. The V gene's germline CDR1 is SGHTA and CDR2 FQGNSA. The CDR3 extends over 15 amino acids. V lost 5 bases and J lost 5; bases outside the gene matches: 9. The CDR3 region has the DNA TGTGCCAGCAGCGAACAGGGGGCCGCGGGTGAGACCCAGTACTTC. Translation gives CASSEQGAAGETQYF.

At least ten counts were recorded for this clonotype. The genes are TRBV5-1 and TRBJ2-7; D might be TRBD2 (5 bases). V was trimmed by 3 bases and J by 7 bases, leaving 17 bases between them. Germline CDR1 is SGHRS and CDR2 is YFSETQ. CDR3 length: 14 amino acids. CDR3 loop: CASSWVDTPGEQYF. The CDR3 nucleotides are TGCGCCAGCAGCTGGGTCGACACTCCGGGGGAGCAGTACTTC.

This clonotype showed up many times. This rearrangement joins TRBV10-3 to TRBJ2-2; 11 nucleotides match TRBD2. With 4 bases clipped from V and 4 bases from J, the junction kept 5 bases outside the gene matches. In germline, CDR1 is ENHRY, CDR2 SYGVKD. This CDR3 region has 16 residues. The CDR3, as DNA: TGTGCCATCAGTGTTGGTAGCGGGAGGGGCACCGGGGAGCTGTTTTTT. Its protein product is CAISVGSGRGTGELFF.

There are many counts of this clonotype. The rearrangement links TRBV7-9 to TRBJ1-2, with a possible D match to TRBD1 (6 bases). There are 13 residues in the CDR3. CDR1 and CDR2 from the germline V gene are SEHNR and FQNEAQ (reference sequence). Trimming cost V 0 bases and J 6 bases, with 8 bases left between them. The CDR3 sequence is CASSLASGDGYTF. DNA for the CDR3: TGTGCCAGCAGCTTAGCGTCAGGGGATGGCTACACCTTC. The full variable domain, completed using reference TRBV7-9 and TRBJ1-2, is DTGVSQNPRHKITKRGQNVTFRCDPISEHNRLYWYRQTLGQGPEFLTYFQNEAQLEKSRLLSDRFSAERPKGSFSTLEIQRTEQGDSAMYLCASSLASGDGYTFGSGTRLTVV.

This clonotype has only a few counts. This chain uses TRBV9 with TRBJ2-2; D unclear. Germline V gene sequence: CDR1 SGDLS, CDR2 YYNGEE. The CDR3 extends over 15 amino acids. The germline V and J ends were trimmed by 4 bases and 7 bases, with 17 bases remaining between them. The CDR3, as DNA: TGTGCCAGCAGCCCTCGGACCACATGGGGCGGGGAGCTGTTTTTT. Residues: CASSPRTTWGGELFF.

This clonotype was detected ten times or more. This sequence joins TRBV7-2 and TRBJ2-5, with D possibly being TRBD2 (5 bases). Deletions cut 5 bases from V and 2 bases from J, with 12 bases between. The CDR3 contains 14 residues. Germline CDR1 reads SGHTA; CDR2 reads FQGNSA. The chain's CDR3 is CASSPAGIQETQYF. The CDR3, as DNA: TGTGCCAGCAGCCCCGCGGGTATTCAAGAGACCCAGTACTTC.

The rearrangement uses TRBV27 and TRBJ2-2; D is undetermined. Germline V gives CDR1 MNHEY, CDR2 SMNVEV (reference sequence). This CDR3 is 13 amino acids long. Between the trimmed V and J ends, which lost 3 bases and 7 bases, there was a span of 9 bases. DNA of the CDR3: TGTGCCAGCAGTTTTGGTGAGGACGGGGAGCTGTTTTTT. Its translation: CASSFGEDGELFF.

This chain links TRBV18 with TRBJ2-2; D assignment may be TRBD1 or TRBD2 (5 bases each). Per the germline V gene, CDR1 is KGHSH and CDR2 is LQKENI. CDR3 length: 18 amino acids. Trimming took off 1 base at V and 4 bases at J, with 19 bases between the two ends. The CDR3 here is CASSPRRAGSGGTGELFF. The CDR3 DNA reads TGTGCCAGCTCACCACGGCGCGCAGGGTCCGGAGGCACCGGGGAGCTGTTTTTT.

The rearrangement links TRBV4-1 to TRBJ2-1; D may be TRBD2 (6 bases). V gave up 5 bases and J gave up 8 bases, with 10 bases separating them. The CDR3 length is 12 residues. CDR1 MGHRA and CDR2 YSYEKL come from the germline V gene. This chain's CDR3 is CASSKEGYEQFF. CDR3 sequence (DNA): TGCGCCAGCAGCAAGGAGGGTTATGAGCAGTTCTTC.

A note on this clonotype: Because the CDR3 is missing its conserved closing phenylalanine or tryptophan, this is likely a read error. Because the CDR3's place on the DNA is in doubt, the DNA is left out and the CDR3 is given as listed by TCRdb. This chain connects TRBV5-1 to TRBJ2-2; the table's D call TRBD2 went unverified against the DNA. Both ends counted, the CDR3 spans 13 residues. CDR1 and CDR2 (germline): SGHRS, YFSETQ. The CDR3 protein is CASSLDPTGELYL.

At least ten counts were recorded for this clonotype. The chain links TRBV6-1 to TRBJ2-2, with unresolved D. Germline lookup yields CDR1 MNHNS and CDR2 SASEGT. Between the trimmed V and J ends, which lost 6 bases and 3 bases, there was a span of 14 bases. The CDR3 consists of 15 residues. The CDR3 loop reads CASRSDHSYTGELFF. CDR3 in DNA: TGTGCCAGCAGAAGCGACCATTCATACACCGGGGAGCTGTTTTTT.

This clonotype has only a few counts. One junction end does not reproduce the germline sequence, and a read error may be involved. V gene TRBV24-1 combines with J gene TRBJ2-2; 7 bases are shared with TRBD1. The CDR3 is 12 amino acids. Germline V gene sequence: CDR1 KGHDR, CDR2 SFDVKD. The CDR3 is CGTGANTGELFF. In DNA form, the CDR3 reads TGCGGAACAGGGGCGAACACCGGGGAGCTGTTTTTT.

Ten or more counts support this clonotype. The chain is built from TRBV5-5 and TRBJ2-3; the D call may be TRBD1 or TRBD2 (5 bases each). Trimming took 3 bases from V and 4 from J, leaving 12 bases between them. The CDR3 contains 14 residues. The germline V gene encodes CDR1 SGHKS and CDR2 YYEKEE (reference sequence). CDR3 DNA sequence: TGTGCCAGCAGCTCCGGGACCGGAGCAGATACGCAGTATTTT. Translating it yields CASSSGTGADTQYF.

The J gene is TRBJ2-7, the V gene TRBV19; D may be TRBD1 (6 bases). Per germline, CDR1 LNHDA and CDR2 SQIVND (reference sequence). This CDR3 is 14 amino acids long. V lost 5 bases to trimming and J lost 0 bases, with 11 bases between them. Written as DNA, the CDR3 is TGTGCCAGTAGTTGGCAGGGGAACTCCTACGAGCAGTACTTC. This translates into CASSWQGNSYEQYF.

About this clonotype itself: A much larger clone lies a single base off, so this may be a read error. This chain links TRBV30 with TRBJ2-1; 11 bases fit TRBD2. CDR1 is GTSNPN, CDR2 SVGIG, per germline (reference sequence). The CDR3 contains 15 residues. J gave up 9 bases and V 3 bases, and 10 bases lay outside the gene matches. CDR3 residues: CAWRRSGLAAIEQFF. CDR3 DNA: TGTGCCTGGAGAAGATCGGGACTAGCGGCTATTGAGCAGTTCTTC.

This clonotype appeared a few times. The chain is built from TRBV6-1 and TRBJ1-2, with D unclear. Germline V gives CDR1 MNHNS, CDR2 SASEGT. The CDR3 is made up of 12 amino acids. The V end was cut by 11 bases, the J end by 0 bases, with 10 bases between. CDR3 loop: CAAGPANYGYTF. Here the CDR3 DNA reads TGTGCCGCCGGGCCGGCTAACTATGGCTACACCTTC.

This clonotype turned up a few times. The chain uses TRBV11-2 and TRBJ2-7; D gene uncertain. The CDR3 is made up of 18 amino acids. The germline V gene has CDR1 SGHAT and CDR2 FQNNGV. V lost 0 bases and J lost 0, with 18 bases in between. CDR3 region: CASSLDDIRNGFSYEQYF. DNA of the CDR3: TGTGCCAGCAGCTTAGATGATATTCGGAACGGCTTCTCCTACGAGCAGTACTTC.

The sample holds many counts of this clonotype. This sequence joins TRBV19 and TRBJ1-5; the D gene is possibly TRBD1 (6 bases). Germline V gene lookup returns CDR1 LNHDA and CDR2 SQIVND (reference sequence). Trimming took 2 bases from V and 6 from J, leaving 20 bases between them. The CDR3 loop spans 17 amino acids. The CDR3 DNA reads as TGTGCCAGTAGTATACAGGGGCGGTTAGGACGAGCTCAGCCCCAGCATTTT. This translates into CASSIQGRLGRAQPQHF.

This chain links TRBV28 with TRBJ2-1; D uncertain. CDR1 is MDHEN, CDR2 SYDVKM, per germline. The CDR3 runs 12 residues. Trimming shortened V by 6 bases and J by 4 bases, and 7 bases separated the two germline ends. As DNA, the CDR3 is TGTGCCAGCAGACCCGCGTACAATGAGCAGTTCTTC. Its protein product is CASRPAYNEQFF.

This clonotype was detected a few times. The chain joins TRBV9 to TRBJ2-1; D not resolved. This CDR3 region has 16 residues. With 2 bases removed from V and 0 bases from J, the gap between germline ends came to 12 bases. Germline CDR1 reads SGDLS; CDR2 reads YYNGEE. DNA of the CDR3: TGTGCCAGCAGCGTTAGGGCTACCCTCTCCTACAATGAGCAGTTCTTC. Its protein is CASSVRATLSYNEQFF.

The rearrangement joins TRBV6-1 to TRBJ1-2, with 12 bases aligning to TRBD1. The CDR3 covers 13 residues. Trimming took 6 bases from V and 8 from J; bases not matched to a gene: 4. In germline, CDR1 is MNHNS, CDR2 SASEGT. CDR3 loop: CASRGQGAAGYTF. In nucleotides, the CDR3 is TGTGCCAGCAGGGGACAGGGGGCAGCCGGCTACACCTTC.

As regards this clonotype: The CDR3 does not end in the conserved phenylalanine or tryptophan, so this is likely a read error. The V call is TRBV28, the J call TRBJ1-2; D gene unclear. Trimming took 4 bases from V and 2 from J, leaving 11 bases between them. CDR3 size: 14 residues. CDR1 is MDHEN, CDR2 SYDVKM, per germline. This chain's CDR3 is CASSYPAGNYGYTS. In DNA form, the CDR3 reads TGTGCCAGCAGTTACCCAGCGGGCAACTATGGCTACACCTCC.

Many counts were recorded for this clonotype. The chain links TRBV10-2 to TRBJ2-7; 11 nucleotides match TRBD2. After removal of 7 bases from V and 2 bases from J, the junction contained 4 bases not matched to a gene. The CDR3 spans 14 residues. CDR1 and CDR2 from the germline V gene are WSHSY and SAAADI. The CDR3 is CASKLAGGAYEQYF. The CDR3 nucleotides are TGCGCCAGCAAGTTAGCGGGAGGGGCCTACGAGCAGTACTTC.

This clonotype was counted only a few times. The J gene is TRBJ2-1, the V gene TRBV5-5, with unresolved D. The CDR3 runs to 14 residues. Deletions cut 0 bases from V and 4 bases from J, with 8 bases between. Germline CDR1 is SGHKS and CDR2 is YYEKEE (reference sequence). CDR3 sequence: CASSLVSKYNEQFF. The CDR3 nucleotides read TGTGCCAGCAGCTTGGTGTCAAAATACAATGAGCAGTTCTTC.

This clonotype showed up many times. The rearrangement links TRBV2 to TRBJ2-5; D gene unclear. CDR3 length: 10 amino acids. Germline V gene data show CDR1 as SNHLY and CDR2 as FYNNEI. The V end lost 10 bases, the J end lost 10 bases, and 13 bases lay between the germline ends. The CDR3 is CATLGSHQYF. Written as DNA, the CDR3 is TGTGCCACGTTGGGGTCCCACCAGTACTTC.

This clonotype was counted only a few times. CDR3 bases: TGTGCTAGTGCCCGGTTGTATAGCACAGATACGCAGTATTTT. As protein: CASARLYSTDTQYF. The V call is TRBV12-5, the J call TRBJ2-3, with D hard to call. This CDR3 is built from 14 residues. The germline gives CDR1 LGHNT, CDR2 FRNRAP. The V and J ends lost 7 bases and 0 bases respectively, with 11 bases between them. Full variable domain (missing parts from reference TRBV12-5 and TRBJ2-3): DARVTQTPRHKVTEMGQEVTMRCQPILGHNTVFWYRQTMMQGLELLAYFRNRAPLDDSGMPKDRFSAEMPDATLATLKIQPSEPRDSAVYFCASARLYSTDTQYFGPGTRLTVL.

The table lists this clonotype with many counts. The V gene is TRBV12-3 or TRBV12-4, the J gene TRBJ1-6; 7 nucleotides line up with TRBD1. There are 16 residues in the CDR3. With V trimmed by 6 bases and J by 1 base, 6 bases remained unmatched. CDR3 sequence reads: CASRDQGVSYNSPLHF. DNA for the CDR3: TGTGCCAGCAGGGATCAGGGGGTGTCCTATAATTCACCCCTCCACTTT.